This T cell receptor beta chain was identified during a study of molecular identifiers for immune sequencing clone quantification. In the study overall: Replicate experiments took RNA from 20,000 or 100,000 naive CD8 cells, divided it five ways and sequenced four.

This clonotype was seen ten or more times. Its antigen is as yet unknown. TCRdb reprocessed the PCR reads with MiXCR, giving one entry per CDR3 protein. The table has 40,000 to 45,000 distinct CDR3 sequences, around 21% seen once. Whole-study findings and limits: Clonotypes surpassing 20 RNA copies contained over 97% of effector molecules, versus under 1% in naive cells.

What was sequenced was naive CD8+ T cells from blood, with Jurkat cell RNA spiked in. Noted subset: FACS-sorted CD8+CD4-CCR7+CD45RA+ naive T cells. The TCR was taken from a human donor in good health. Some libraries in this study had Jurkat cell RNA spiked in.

DNA for the CDR3: TGTGCCAGTAGTAGGGCTAGCACAGATACGCAGTATTTT. Translated, it gives CASSRASTDTQYF. The chain combines TRBV19 with TRBJ2-3; D uncertain. Germline V gene sequence: CDR1 LNHDA, CDR2 SQIVND (reference sequence). Trimming took off 4 bases at V and 0 bases at J, with 5 bases between the two ends. The CDR3 spans 13 residues.